Detailed here is one TCR beta chain. The data derive from a study of T cells in localized non-small cell lung cancer. Clones were read by immunoSEQ multiplex PCR, and TCRdb kept only the in-frame ones, dropping some. Among 50,000 or so clones listed, about four fifths were seen once. V lost 1 base to trimming and J lost 2 bases; unmatched junction nucleotides: 6. CDR1 is SEHNR, CDR2 FQNEAQ, per germline (reference sequence). This CDR3 spans 16 amino acids. The J gene is TRBJ2-3, the V gene TRBV7-9, with TRBD1 identical over 7 bases. This sequence originates from a female donor over 55 with stage II squamous cell lung carcinoma. Sequenced here: peripheral blood, sampled before any cancer treatment. The chain's CDR3 is CASSLEGGFDTDTQYF. CDR3 coding DNA: TGTGCCAGCAGCTTAGAAGGGGGCTTTGACACAGATACGCAGTATTTT.